The clone carrying this T cell receptor (beta chain) was found a few times. The germline CDR1 and CDR2 sequences are SGHAT and FQNNGV. This CDR3 has 16 residues. The V end was cut by 5 bases, the J end by 5 bases, with 21 bases between. Primed by a sample-barcoded 5' primer and a J-beta primer mix, a second PCR proceeded for about 7 to 11 cycles. TCRdb independently ran MiXCR on the 5' RACE reads; one entry per CDR3 protein. The sample holds around 820,000 distinct CDR3 sequences, approximately 25% seen once. These data are taken from a study of blood T cells in healthy people across ages. Every sample had a minimum of 6 million PBMCs isolated. The same sample was also used in a study of T cells of mothers and their children. Turning to that study: Donation came from three healthy Caucasian mothers together with their six children. Related pairs of mothers and children showed slightly higher, non-significant overlap versus unrelated pairs.

The chain combines TRBV11-2 with TRBJ2-5, with a weak D call TRBD1 (5 bases). The TCR originated in a boy aged 5-17 years in good health. Material: blood. The CDR3 reads CASSPGSALAGETQYF. In DNA form, the CDR3 reads TGTGCCAGCAGCCCCGGCAGCGCGCTTGCAGGGGAGACCCAGTACTTC.